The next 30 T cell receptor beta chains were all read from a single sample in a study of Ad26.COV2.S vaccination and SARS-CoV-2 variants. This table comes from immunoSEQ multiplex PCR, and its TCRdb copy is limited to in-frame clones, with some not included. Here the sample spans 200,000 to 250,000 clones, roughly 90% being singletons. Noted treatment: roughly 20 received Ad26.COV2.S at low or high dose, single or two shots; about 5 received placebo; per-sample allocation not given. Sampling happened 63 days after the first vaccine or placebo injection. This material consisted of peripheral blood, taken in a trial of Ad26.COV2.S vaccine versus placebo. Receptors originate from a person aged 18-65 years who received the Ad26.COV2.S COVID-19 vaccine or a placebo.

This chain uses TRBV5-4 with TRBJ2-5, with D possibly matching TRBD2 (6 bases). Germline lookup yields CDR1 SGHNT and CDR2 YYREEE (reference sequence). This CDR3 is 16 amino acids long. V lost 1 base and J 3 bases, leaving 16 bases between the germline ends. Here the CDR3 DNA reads TGTGCCAGCAGCTTGACTAGCCTATATATGAAAGAGACCCAGTACTTC. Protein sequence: CASSLTSLYMKETQYF.

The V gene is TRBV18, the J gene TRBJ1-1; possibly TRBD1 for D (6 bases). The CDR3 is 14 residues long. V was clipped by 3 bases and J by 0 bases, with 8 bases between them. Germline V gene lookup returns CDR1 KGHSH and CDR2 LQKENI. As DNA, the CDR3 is TGTGCCAGCTCACCGGACAGTTTGAACACTGAAGCTTTCTTT. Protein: CASSPDSLNTEAFF.

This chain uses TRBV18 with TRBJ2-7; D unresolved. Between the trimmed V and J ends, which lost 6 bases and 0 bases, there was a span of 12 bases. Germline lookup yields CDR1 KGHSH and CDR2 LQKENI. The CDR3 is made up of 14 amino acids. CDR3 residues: CASSSSESSYEQYF. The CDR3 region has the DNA TGTGCCAGCTCCTCCAGTGAGAGCTCCTACGAGCAGTACTTC. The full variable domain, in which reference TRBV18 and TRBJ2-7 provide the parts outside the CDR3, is NAGVMQNPRHLVRRRGQEARLRCSPMKGHSHVYWYRQLPEEGLKFMVYLQKENIIDESGMPKERFSAEFPKEGPSILRIQQVVRGDSAAYFCASSSSESSYEQYFGPGTRLTVT.

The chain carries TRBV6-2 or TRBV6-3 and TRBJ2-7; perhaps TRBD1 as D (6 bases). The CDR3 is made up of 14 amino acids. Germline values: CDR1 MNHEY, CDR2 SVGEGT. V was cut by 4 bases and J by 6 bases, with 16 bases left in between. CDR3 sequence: CASSLNRDLGEQYF. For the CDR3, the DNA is TGTGCCAGCAGTTTAAACAGGGATCTGGGCGAGCAGTACTTC.

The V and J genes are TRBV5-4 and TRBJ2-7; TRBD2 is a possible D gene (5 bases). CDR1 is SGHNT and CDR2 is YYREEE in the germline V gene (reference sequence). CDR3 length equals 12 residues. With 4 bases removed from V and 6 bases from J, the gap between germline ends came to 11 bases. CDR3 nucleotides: TGTGCCAGCAGCGTTGAGGGAAGCGAGCAGTACTTC. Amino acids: CASSVEGSEQYF. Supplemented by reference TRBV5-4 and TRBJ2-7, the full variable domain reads ETGVTQSPTHLIKTRGQQVTLRCSSQSGHNTVSWYQQALGQGPQFIFQYYREEENGRGNFPPRFSGLQFPNYSSELNVNALELDDSALYLCASSVEGSEQYFGPGTRLTVT.

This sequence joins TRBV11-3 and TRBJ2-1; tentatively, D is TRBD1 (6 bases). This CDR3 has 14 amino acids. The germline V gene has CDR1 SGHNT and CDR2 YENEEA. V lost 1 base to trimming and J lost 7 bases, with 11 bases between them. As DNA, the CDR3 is TGTGCCAGCAGCTTAGGCAGGGGAAATAATGAGCAGTTCTTC. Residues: CASSLGRGNNEQFF.

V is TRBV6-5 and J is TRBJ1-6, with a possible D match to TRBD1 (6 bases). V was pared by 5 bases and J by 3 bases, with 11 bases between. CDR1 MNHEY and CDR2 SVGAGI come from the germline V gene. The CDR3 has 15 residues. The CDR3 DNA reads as TGTGCCAGCAGTATCAGGGGATTCTATAATTCACCCCTCCACTTT. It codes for CASSIRGFYNSPLHF.

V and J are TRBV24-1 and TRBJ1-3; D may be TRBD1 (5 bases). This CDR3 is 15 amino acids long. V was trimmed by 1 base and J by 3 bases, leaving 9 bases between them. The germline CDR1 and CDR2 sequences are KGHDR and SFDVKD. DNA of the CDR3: TGTGCCACCAGTGATTTTGGGCAGGGTGGAAACACCATATATTTT. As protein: CATSDFGQGGNTIYF.

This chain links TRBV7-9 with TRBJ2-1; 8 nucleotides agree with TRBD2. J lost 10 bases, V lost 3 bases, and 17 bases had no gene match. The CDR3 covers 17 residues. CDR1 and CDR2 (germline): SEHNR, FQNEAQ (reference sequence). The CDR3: CASSLPGGLAGGGEQFF. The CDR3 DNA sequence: TGTGCCAGCAGCTTGCCGGGCGGGCTCGCGGGCGGGGGGGAGCAGTTCTTC.

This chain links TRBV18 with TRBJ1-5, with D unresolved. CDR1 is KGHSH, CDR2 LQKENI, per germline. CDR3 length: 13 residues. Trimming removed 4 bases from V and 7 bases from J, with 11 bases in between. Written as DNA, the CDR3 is TGTGCCAGCTCACTAGCGGCCAGACAGCCCCAGCATTTT. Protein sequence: CASSLAARQPQHF.

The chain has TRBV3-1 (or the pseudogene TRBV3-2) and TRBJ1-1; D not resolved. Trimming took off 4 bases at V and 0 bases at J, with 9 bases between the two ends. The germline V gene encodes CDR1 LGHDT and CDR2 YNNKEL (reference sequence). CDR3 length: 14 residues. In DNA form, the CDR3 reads TGTGCCAGCAGCCTCAGAGAACTGAACACTGAAGCTTTCTTT. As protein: CASSLRELNTEAFF.

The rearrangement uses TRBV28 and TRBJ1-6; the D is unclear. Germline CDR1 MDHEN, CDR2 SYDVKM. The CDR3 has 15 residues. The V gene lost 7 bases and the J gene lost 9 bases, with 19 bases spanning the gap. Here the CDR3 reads CASNFPGIAGSPLHF. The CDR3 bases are TGTGCCAGCAACTTCCCTGGGATAGCCGGTTCACCCCTCCACTTT.

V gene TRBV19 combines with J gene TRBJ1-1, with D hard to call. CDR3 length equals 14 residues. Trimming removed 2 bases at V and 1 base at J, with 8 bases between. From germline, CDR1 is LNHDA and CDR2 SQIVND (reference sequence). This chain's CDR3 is CASSIQGANTEAFF. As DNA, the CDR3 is TGTGCCAGTAGTATACAAGGTGCGAACACTGAAGCTTTCTTT.

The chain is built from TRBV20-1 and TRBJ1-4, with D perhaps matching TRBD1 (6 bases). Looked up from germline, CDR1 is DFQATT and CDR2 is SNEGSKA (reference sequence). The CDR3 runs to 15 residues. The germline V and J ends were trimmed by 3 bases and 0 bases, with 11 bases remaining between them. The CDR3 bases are TGCAGTGCTAGTGAGGGGGGAGCAACTAATGAAAAACTGTTTTTT. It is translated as CSASEGGATNEKLFF.

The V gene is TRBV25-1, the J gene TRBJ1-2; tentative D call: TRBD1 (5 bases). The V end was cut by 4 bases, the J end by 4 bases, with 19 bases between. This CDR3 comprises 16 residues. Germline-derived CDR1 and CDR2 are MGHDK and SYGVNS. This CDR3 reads CASSACELTATYGYTF. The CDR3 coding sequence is TGTGCCAGCAGTGCATGCGAGTTGACAGCCACCTATGGCTACACCTTC.

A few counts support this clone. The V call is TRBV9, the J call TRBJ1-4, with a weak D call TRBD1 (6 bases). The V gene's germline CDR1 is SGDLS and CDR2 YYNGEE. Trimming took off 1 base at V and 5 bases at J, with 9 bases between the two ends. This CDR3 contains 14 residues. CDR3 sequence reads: CASSVQGSNEKLFF. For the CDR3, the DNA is TGTGCCAGCAGCGTACAGGGGTCCAATGAAAAACTGTTTTTT.

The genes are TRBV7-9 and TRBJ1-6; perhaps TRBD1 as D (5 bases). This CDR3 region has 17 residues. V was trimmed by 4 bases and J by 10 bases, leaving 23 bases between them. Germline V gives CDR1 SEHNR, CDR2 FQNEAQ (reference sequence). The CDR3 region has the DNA TGTGCCAGCAGCTCCCCTGAGGGGCGATCGCTCGGATCACCCCTCCACTTT. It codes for CASSSPEGRSLGSPLHF.

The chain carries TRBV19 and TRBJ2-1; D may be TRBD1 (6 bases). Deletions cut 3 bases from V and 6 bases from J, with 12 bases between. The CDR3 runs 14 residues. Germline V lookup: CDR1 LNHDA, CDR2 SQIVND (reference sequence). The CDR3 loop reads CASSMGASINEQFF. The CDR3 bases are TGTGCCAGTAGTATGGGGGCTAGTATCAATGAGCAGTTCTTC.

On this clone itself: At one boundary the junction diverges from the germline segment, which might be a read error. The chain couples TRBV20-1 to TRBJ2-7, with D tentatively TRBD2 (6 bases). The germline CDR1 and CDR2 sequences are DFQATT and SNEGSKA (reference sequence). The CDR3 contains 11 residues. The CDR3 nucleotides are TGCAGTGCTGGGGACTCCGACGAGCAGTACTTC. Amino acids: CSAGDSDEQYF.

Here the CDR3 DNA reads TGTGCCAGCAGGGATACAGGGTTCTATGGCTACACCTTC. It codes for CASRDTGFYGYTF. The chain is built from TRBV27 and TRBJ1-2; a weak D match, TRBD1 (6 bases). The V gene lost 6 bases and the J gene lost 4 bases, with 12 bases spanning the gap. The germline gives CDR1 MNHEY, CDR2 SMNVEV (reference sequence). The CDR3 covers 13 residues.

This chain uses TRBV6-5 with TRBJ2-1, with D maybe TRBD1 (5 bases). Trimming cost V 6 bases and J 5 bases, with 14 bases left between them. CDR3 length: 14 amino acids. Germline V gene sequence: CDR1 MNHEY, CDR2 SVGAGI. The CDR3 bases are TGTGCCAGCAGCCGCGGACAAGGCGACAATGAGCAGTTCTTC. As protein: CASSRGQGDNEQFF.

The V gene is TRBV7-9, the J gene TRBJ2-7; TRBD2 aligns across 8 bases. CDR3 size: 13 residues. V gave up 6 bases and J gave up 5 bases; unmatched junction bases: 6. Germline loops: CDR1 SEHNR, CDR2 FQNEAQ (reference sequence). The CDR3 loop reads CASRDGRANEQYF. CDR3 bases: TGTGCCAGCAGGGACGGGAGGGCAAACGAGCAGTACTTC.

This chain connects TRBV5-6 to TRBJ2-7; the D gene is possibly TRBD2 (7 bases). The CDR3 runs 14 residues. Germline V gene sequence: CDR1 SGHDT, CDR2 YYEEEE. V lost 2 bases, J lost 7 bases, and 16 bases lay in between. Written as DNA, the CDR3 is TGTGCCAGCAGCTTAGGGGGAGGGGTTAGGGAGCAGTACTTC. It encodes CASSLGGGVREQYF.

CDR3 loop: CASSATGGLNTEAFF. The CDR3, as DNA: TGTGCCAGCAGTGCGACCGGGGGGCTTAACACTGAAGCTTTCTTT. This chain connects TRBV2 to TRBJ1-1; TRBD1 is a possible D gene (6 bases). V was clipped by 4 bases and J by 2 bases, with 14 bases between them. This CDR3 spans 15 amino acids. Germline-derived CDR1 and CDR2 are SNHLY and FYNNEI. Combining the CDR3 with reference TRBV2 and TRBJ1-1 gives the whole variable domain EPEVTQTPSHQVTQMGQEVILRCVPISNHLYFYWYRQILGQKVEFLVSFYNNEISEKSEIFDDQFSVERPDGSNFTLKIRSTKLEDSAMYFCASSATGGLNTEAFFGQGTRLTVV.

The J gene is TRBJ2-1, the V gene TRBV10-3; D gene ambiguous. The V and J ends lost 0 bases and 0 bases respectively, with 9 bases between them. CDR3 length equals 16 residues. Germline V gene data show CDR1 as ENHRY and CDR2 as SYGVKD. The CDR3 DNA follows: TGTGCCATCAGTGAGTCTACCCGGAGCTCCTACAATGAGCAGTTCTTC. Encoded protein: CAISESTRSSYNEQFF.

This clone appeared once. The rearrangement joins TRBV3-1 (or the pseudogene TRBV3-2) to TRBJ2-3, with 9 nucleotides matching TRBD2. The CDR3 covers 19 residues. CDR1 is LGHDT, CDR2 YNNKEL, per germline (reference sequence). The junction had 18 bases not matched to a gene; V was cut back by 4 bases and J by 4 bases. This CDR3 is CASSPNRWVGTSTPDTQYF. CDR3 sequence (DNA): TGTGCCAGCAGCCCTAACAGGTGGGTTGGGACTAGCACTCCAGATACGCAGTATTTT.

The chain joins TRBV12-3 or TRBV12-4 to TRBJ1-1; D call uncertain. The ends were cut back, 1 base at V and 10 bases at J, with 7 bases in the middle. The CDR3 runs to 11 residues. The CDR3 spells CASSLGPVAFF. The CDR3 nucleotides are TGTGCCAGCAGTTTAGGGCCAGTAGCTTTCTTT.

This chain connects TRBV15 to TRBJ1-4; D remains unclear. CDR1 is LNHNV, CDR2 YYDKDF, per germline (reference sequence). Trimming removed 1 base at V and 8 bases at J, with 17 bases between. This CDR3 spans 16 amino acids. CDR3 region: CATSRGDEFPEEKLFF. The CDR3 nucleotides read TGTGCCACCAGCAGAGGTGACGAGTTTCCGGAGGAAAAACTGTTTTTT.

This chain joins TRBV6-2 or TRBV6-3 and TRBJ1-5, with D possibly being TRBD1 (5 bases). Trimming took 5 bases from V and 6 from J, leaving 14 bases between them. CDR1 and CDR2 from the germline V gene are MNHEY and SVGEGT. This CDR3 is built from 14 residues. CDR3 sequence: CASSNLVGAQPQHF. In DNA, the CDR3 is TGTGCCAGCAGTAATCTGGTAGGGGCTCAGCCCCAGCATTTT.

The CDR3 protein is CASKATGSYNEQFF. The CDR3 bases are TGTGCCAGTAAAGCGACAGGTTCCTACAATGAGCAGTTCTTC. The chain has TRBV19 and TRBJ2-1; D is possibly TRBD1 (6 bases). CDR3 length: 14 amino acids. Trimming cost V 7 bases and J 1 base, with 11 bases left between them. Germline V gene sequence: CDR1 LNHDA, CDR2 SQIVND (reference sequence).